Here is one T cell receptor (beta chain) with its context. Its antigen remains unknown. Assay: immunoSEQ multiplex PCR; the TCRdb copy retains only in-frame clones and omits some. The data hold about 110,000 clones, with 86% observed a single time. The CDR3 contains 14 residues. Per the germline V gene, CDR1 is MNHEY and CDR2 is SVGAGI. V lost 7 bases to trimming and J lost 5 bases, with 17 bases between them. This sample was taken from a study of T cell responses to AZD1222 COVID-19 vaccine. Overall study findings and caveats: Two AZD1222 administrations were followed by greater Spike-specific TCR breadth and depth. Every sample of the repertoires postdated the peak T cell response.

The TCR comes from an adult in good health. V and J are TRBV6-5 and TRBJ1-2; D remains unclear. The input for sequencing was peripheral blood, taken on day 0 of AZD1222 vaccination. The CDR3 DNA follows: TGTGCCAGCAATATAGGGTTAAGGGATTATGGCTACACCTTC. This encodes CASNIGLRDYGYTF.